The entry that follows covers one T cell receptor (beta chain) sequence. This CDR3 region has 12 residues. V was clipped by 0 bases and J by 6 bases, with 6 bases between them. Germline-derived CDR1 and CDR2 are GTSNPN and SVGIG (reference sequence). The record originates from a study of Ad26.COV2.S vaccination and SARS-CoV-2 variants. In the study overall: The COV1001 Ad26.COV2.S trial arm included the donor.

Method: immunoSEQ multiplex PCR; TCRdb's copy keeps in-frame clones and lacks some. Of roughly 380,000 clones in the sample, more than 75% were seen once. Treatment in this sample: 15 to 20 received Ad26.COV2.S at low or high dose, single or two shots; 5 received placebo; per-sample allocation not given. Each sample was drawn 63 days after the first injection (of vaccine or placebo). A Boston donor was an adult aged 18-55 years. The chain links TRBV30 to TRBJ2-1; no firm D call. The origin of this receptor is a person aged 18 to 59 who received the Ad26.COV2.S COVID-19 vaccine or a placebo. Sample: peripheral blood, taken in a trial of Ad26.COV2.S vaccine versus placebo. The CDR3 coding sequence is TGTGCCTGGAGTGTAGACGTCAATGAGCAGTTCTTC. Translated: CAWSVDVNEQFF.